Below are 3 T cell receptor beta chains sequenced from a single sample in a study of blood T cell repertoires in COVID-19. Assay: immunoSEQ multiplex PCR; the TCRdb copy retains only in-frame clones and omits some. The table lists about 320,000 clones, around 90% of them singletons. Sequencing was carried out using PBMCs or T cells enriched from blood (not recorded which). The receptors here all came from a man aged 55 to 70 who had recovered from COVID-19.

The V call is TRBV6-5, the J call TRBJ1-1, with D uncertain. CDR1 and CDR2 from the germline V gene are MNHEY and SVGAGI. The ends were cut back, 2 bases at V and 1 base at J, with 11 bases in the middle. The CDR3 extends over 15 amino acids. The CDR3 nucleotides are TGTGCCAGCAGTTACCAGGCCAGCAGGAACACTGAAGCTTTCTTT. Translated, it gives CASSYQASRNTEAFF.

The chain has TRBV18 and TRBJ1-1, with 8 positions matching TRBD1. CDR1 and CDR2 from the germline V gene are KGHSH and LQKENI. The V segment lost 2 bases and the J segment 3 bases; nucleotides outside the gene matches: 5. The CDR3 has 15 residues. CDR3 bases: TGTGCCAGCTCACCAGCCCCGACAGGGGACACTGAAGCTTTCTTT. As protein: CASSPAPTGDTEAFF.

This clone was recorded only once. The chain combines TRBV5-4 with TRBJ1-1, with a possible D match to TRBD1 (6 bases). The germline V and J ends were trimmed by 1 base and 8 bases, with 6 bases remaining between them. The germline V gene has CDR1 SGHNT and CDR2 YYREEE (reference sequence). The CDR3 loop spans 11 amino acids. CDR3 protein: CASSLTGEAFF. CDR3 coding DNA: TGTGCCAGCAGCTTGACAGGGGAAGCTTTCTTT.